These 5 T cell receptor beta chains came from one sample sequenced in a study of OX40 agonist ivuxolimab in advanced cancers. The protocol was immunoSEQ multiplex PCR, while the TCRdb copy is restricted to in-frame clones and leaves out a portion. In the table there are 50,000 to 85,000 clones, 85% of which are singletons. The sample in question was CD4+ or CD8+ T cells sorted from blood, obtained in a trial of the OX40 agonist ivuxolimab. The source is an adult with an advanced solid tumor such as melanoma, head and neck, liver or kidney cancer.

This chain joins TRBV6-6 and TRBJ2-3; TRBD1 matches at 7 bases. Per the germline V gene, CDR1 is MNHNY and CDR2 is SVGAGI (reference sequence). Trimming took 7 bases from V and 2 from J; bases not matched to a gene: 6. This CDR3 comprises 14 residues. CDR3 in amino acids: CASKHRGFTDTQYF. The CDR3 nucleotides are TGTGCCAGCAAGCACAGGGGATTCACAGATACGCAGTATTTT.

The CDR3 DNA reads as TGTGCCAGCAGTTCCCCCGTCACAGCCTACGAGCAGTACTTC. This gives the protein CASSSPVTAYEQYF. The chain joins TRBV28 to TRBJ2-5, with D hard to call. The J call may be in error: the DNA end matches TRBJ2-7 better. Per germline, CDR1 MDHEN and CDR2 SYDVKM. This CDR3 region has 14 residues.

The genes are TRBV19 and TRBJ1-1; D unclear. This CDR3 has 14 residues. Trimming shortened V by 5 bases and J by 2 bases, and 12 bases separated the two germline ends. The germline CDR1 and CDR2 sequences are LNHDA and SQIVND (reference sequence). The CDR3 DNA sequence: TGTGCCAGTAGTCTTCGACTGATTAACACTGAAGCTTTCTTT. It codes for CASSLRLINTEAFF. The full variable domain, its missing parts supplied by reference TRBV19 and TRBJ1-1, is DGGITQSPKYLFRKEGQNVTLSCEQNLNHDAMYWYRQDPGQGLRLIYYSQIVNDFQKGDIAEGYSVSREKKESFPLTVTSAQKNPTAFYLCASSLRLINTEAFFGQGTRLTVV.

The chain uses TRBV25-1 and TRBJ1-2, with 7 bases lining up with TRBD1. Trimming at V came to 8 bases and at J to 3 bases, leaving 9 bases not matched to a gene. The CDR3 loop spans 14 amino acids. CDR1 MGHDK and CDR2 SYGVNS come from the germline V gene. The chain's CDR3 is CASGKAGTDYGYTF. The CDR3 DNA reads as TGTGCCAGCGGGAAAGCCGGGACAGACTATGGCTACACCTTC.

This clone was observed a single time. The chain has TRBV7-6 and TRBJ1-1, with D tentatively TRBD1 (5 bases). CDR3 length: 15 residues. The germline V gene encodes CDR1 SGHVS and CDR2 FNYEAQ. V was shortened by 2 bases and J by 3 bases, with 13 bases between the two germline ends. The CDR3 DNA reads as TGTGCCAGCAGCTTAAGGCTCGGGGGGGACACTGAAGCTTTCTTT. This codes for CASSLRLGGDTEAFF.